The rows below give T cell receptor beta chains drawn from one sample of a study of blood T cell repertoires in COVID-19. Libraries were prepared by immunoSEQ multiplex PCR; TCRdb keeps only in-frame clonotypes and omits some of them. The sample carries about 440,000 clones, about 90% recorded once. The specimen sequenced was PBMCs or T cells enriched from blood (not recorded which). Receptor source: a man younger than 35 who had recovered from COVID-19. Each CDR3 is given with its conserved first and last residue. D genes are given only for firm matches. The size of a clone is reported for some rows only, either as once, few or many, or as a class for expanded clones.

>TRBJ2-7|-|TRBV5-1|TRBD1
CASSLGTGGDEQYF
TGCGCCAGCAGCTTGGGGACAGGGGGCGACGAGCAGTACTTC
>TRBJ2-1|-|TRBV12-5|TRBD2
CASAVSGGALNEQFF
TGTGCTAGTGCCGTAAGCGGGGGCGCCCTCAATGAGCAGTTCTTC
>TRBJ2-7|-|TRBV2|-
CASSESGISYEQYF
TGTGCCAGCAGTGAATCCGGGATTAGCTACGAGCAGTACTTC
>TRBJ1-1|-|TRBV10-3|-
CAISMTGLNTEAFF
TGTGCCATCAGTATGACAGGACTGAACACTGAAGCTTTCTTT
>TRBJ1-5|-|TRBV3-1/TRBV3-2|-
CASSQDTTGGPQHF
TGTGCCAGCAGCCAAGATACGACCGGAGGGCCCCAGCATTTT
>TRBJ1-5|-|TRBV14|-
CARLPRAEQPQHF
TGTGCCAGACTTCCCAGGGCTGAGCAGCCCCAGCATTTT
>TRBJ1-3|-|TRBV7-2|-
CASSSGLPSGNTIYF
TGTGCCAGCAGCTCCGGACTGCCCTCTGGAAACACCATATATTTT
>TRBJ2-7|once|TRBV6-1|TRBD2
CASSESGLVSYEQYF
TGTGCCAGCAGTGAATCTGGACTAGTTTCGTACGAGCAGTACTTC
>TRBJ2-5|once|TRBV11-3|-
CASSLYHAGGETQYF
TGTGCCAGCAGCTTATACCACGCGGGTGGAGAGACCCAGTACTTC
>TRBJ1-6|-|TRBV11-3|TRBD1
CASSSGQGGNSPLHF
TGTGCCAGCAGCTCCGGACAGGGTGGAAATTCACCCCTCCACTTT
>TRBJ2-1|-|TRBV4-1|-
CASSQLGSSYNEQFF
TGCGCCAGCAGCCAACTCGGGAGCTCCTACAATGAGCAGTTCTTC
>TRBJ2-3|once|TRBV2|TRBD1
CASSERAGGRTDTQYF
TGTGCCAGCAGTGAACGGGCAGGGGGTCGCACAGATACGCAGTATTTT
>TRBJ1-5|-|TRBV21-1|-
CASSGGGNQPQHF
TGTGCCAGCAGCGGCGGCGGCAATCAGCCCCAGCATTTT
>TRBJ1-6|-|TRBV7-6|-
CASSLTGTNSPLHF
TGTGCCAGCAGCTTAACAGGGACGAATTCACCCCTCCACTTT
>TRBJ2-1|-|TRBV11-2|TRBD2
CASSLALAGDYNEQFF
TGTGCCAGCAGCCTGGCCTTAGCGGGAGACTACAATGAGCAGTTCTTC
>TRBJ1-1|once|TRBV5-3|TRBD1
CAGDRVEGTEAFF
TGTGCCGGTGACAGGGTCGAAGGGACTGAAGCTTTCTTT
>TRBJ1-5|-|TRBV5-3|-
CARSSDSYQPQHF
TGTGCCAGAAGCTCAGACAGCTATCAGCCCCAGCATTTT